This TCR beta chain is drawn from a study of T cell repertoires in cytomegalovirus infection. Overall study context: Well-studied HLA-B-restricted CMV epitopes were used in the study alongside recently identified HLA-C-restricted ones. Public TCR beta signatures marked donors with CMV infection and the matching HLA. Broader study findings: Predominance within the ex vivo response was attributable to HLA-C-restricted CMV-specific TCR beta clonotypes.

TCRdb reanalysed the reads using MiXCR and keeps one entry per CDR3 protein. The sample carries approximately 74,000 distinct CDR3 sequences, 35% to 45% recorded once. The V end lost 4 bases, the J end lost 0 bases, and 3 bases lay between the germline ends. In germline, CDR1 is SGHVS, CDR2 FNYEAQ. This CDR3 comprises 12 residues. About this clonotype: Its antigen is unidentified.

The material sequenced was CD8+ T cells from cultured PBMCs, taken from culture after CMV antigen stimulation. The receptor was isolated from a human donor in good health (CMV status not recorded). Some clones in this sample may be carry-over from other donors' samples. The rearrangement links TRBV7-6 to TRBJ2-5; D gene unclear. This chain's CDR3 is CASSSDQETQYF. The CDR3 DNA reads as TGTGCCAGCAGCTCCGACCAAGAGACCCAGTACTTC. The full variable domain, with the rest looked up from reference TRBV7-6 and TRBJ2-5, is GAGVSQSPRYKVTKRGQDVALRCDPISGHVSLYWYRQALGQGPEFLTYFNYEAQQDKSGLPNDRFSAERPEGSISTLTIQRTEQRDSAMYRCASSSDQETQYFGPGTRLLVL.